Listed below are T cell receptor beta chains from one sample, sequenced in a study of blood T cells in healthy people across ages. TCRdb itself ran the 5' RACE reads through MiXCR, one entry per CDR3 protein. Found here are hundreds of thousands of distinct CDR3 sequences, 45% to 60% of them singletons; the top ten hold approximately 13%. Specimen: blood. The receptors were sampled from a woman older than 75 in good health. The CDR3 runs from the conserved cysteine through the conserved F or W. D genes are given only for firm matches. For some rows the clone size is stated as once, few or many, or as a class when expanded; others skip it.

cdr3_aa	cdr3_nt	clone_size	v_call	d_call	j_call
CAISQGQDYEQYF	TGTGCCATCAGTCAGGGACAGGACTACGAGCAGTACTTC	.	TRBV10-3	TRBD1	TRBJ2-7
CSVPVGGTQHF	TGCAGCGTCCCGGTGGGAGGTACCCAGCATTTT	many	TRBV29-1	.	TRBJ1-5
CASSPTLTSGTAKNIQYF	TGTGCCAGCAGCCCAACGCTGACTAGCGGGACAGCCAAAAACATTCAGTACTTC	.	TRBV4-2	TRBD2	TRBJ2-4
CASAPPAPAEQYF	TGTGCCAGCGCACCACCAGCTCCGGCCGAGCAGTACTTC	.	TRBV18	.	TRBJ2-7
CASSRTSGGASTDTQYF	TGCGCCAGCAGCAGGACTAGCGGGGGGGCTTCGACAGATACGCAGTATTTT	.	TRBV5-1	TRBD2	TRBJ2-3
CSARWGGGNQPQHF	TGCAGTGCTAGATGGGGAGGAGGCAATCAGCCCCAGCATTTT	.	TRBV20-1	.	TRBJ1-5
CASSRDTRDSPLHF	TGCGCCAGCAGTCGCGACACGAGAGACTCACCCCTCCACTTT	.	TRBV5-1	.	TRBJ1-6
CASSVEDLRPAFF	TGTGCCAGCAGTGTGGAGGATCTAAGACCGGCTTTCTTT	.	TRBV28	.	TRBJ1-1
CASSLAEGIQYF	TGCGCCAGCAGCTTGGCGGAAGGCATTCAGTACTTC	.	TRBV5-1	.	TRBJ2-4
CATAPDGGFYEQYF	TGTGCCACCGCGCCTGACGGGGGGTTCTACGAGCAGTACTTC	few	TRBV10-3	TRBD2	TRBJ2-7
CSVEGVAGESYTGELFF	TGCAGCGTTGAAGGGGTAGCGGGAGAGTCGTACACCGGGGAGCTGTTTTTT	many	TRBV29-1	TRBD2	TRBJ2-2
CASSSGGAKNIQYF	TGTGCCAGCAGTTCGGGGGGAGCCAAAAACATTCAGTACTTC	many	TRBV12-3/TRBV12-4	TRBD2	TRBJ2-4
CASNARDVLSEAFF	TGTGCCAGCAATGCCCGGGACGTTCTCTCTGAAGCTTTCTTT	few	TRBV2	.	TRBJ1-1
CASSPGRNEGTQYF	TGTGCCAGCTCCCCCGGACGGAACGAGGGGACCCAGTACTTC	.	TRBV18	.	TRBJ2-5
CASSPGTGVADTQYF	TGTGCCAGCAGTCCCGGGACAGGGGTTGCAGATACGCAGTATTTT	.	TRBV25-1	TRBD1	TRBJ2-3
CASSDGGASTDTQYF	TGTGCCAGCAGTGACGGGGGGGCGAGCACAGATACGCAGTATTTT	few	TRBV2	TRBD2	TRBJ2-3
CASSVTGVNEQYF	TGTGCCAGCAGTGTGACAGGCGTGAACGAGCAGTACTTC	.	TRBV27	.	TRBJ2-7
CASIPGQSYGYTF	TGTGCCAGCATCCCCGGACAGAGCTATGGCTACACCTTC	.	TRBV6-6	.	TRBJ1-2
CASSFDTSGRQKTQYF	TGTGCCAGCAGCTTCGATACTAGCGGGAGACAAAAGACCCAGTACTTC	.	TRBV3-1	TRBD2	TRBJ2-5
CASSPFVGELFF	TGCGCCAGCAGCCCGTTCGTCGGGGAGCTGTTTTTT	.	TRBV5-1	.	TRBJ2-2
CASSLARSNNEQFF	TGTGCCAGCAGTTTAGCCAGATCGAACAATGAGCAGTTCTTC	few	TRBV28	.	TRBJ2-1
CASSYSSGSNQPQHF	TGTGCCAGCAGTTACTCGTCCGGGAGCAATCAGCCCCAGCATTTT	.	TRBV6-5	.	TRBJ1-5
CASSQGAAENNEQFF	TGCGCCAGCAGCCAAGGAGCTGCGGAGAACAATGAGCAGTTCTTC	.	TRBV4-3	.	TRBJ2-1
CAISDFLGTGNTGELFF	TGTGCCATCAGTGATTTTCTTGGGACAGGAAACACCGGGGAGCTGTTTTTT	.	TRBV10-3	TRBD1	TRBJ2-2
CASSQDPPGARTGANVLTF	TGCGCCAGCAGCCAAGATCCGCCAGGGGCACGGACTGGGGCCAACGTCCTGACTTTC	.	TRBV4-3	.	TRBJ2-6
CSVAGTSGKETQYF	TGCAGCGTGGCCGGGACTAGCGGGAAAGAGACCCAGTACTTC	many	TRBV29-1	TRBD2	TRBJ2-5
CASMDGGNQPQHF	TGTGCCAGCATGGACGGGGGCAATCAGCCCCAGCATTTT	.	TRBV6-1	.	TRBJ1-5
CASSQDLPWGSQETQYF	TGTGCCAGCAGCCAAGATCTCCCCTGGGGGAGCCAAGAGACCCAGTACTTC	.	TRBV3-1	.	TRBJ2-5
CASSWNRGGTEAFF	TGTGCCAGCAGCTGGAACAGGGGGGGCACTGAAGCTTTCTTT	.	TRBV11-2	TRBD1	TRBJ1-1
CASSPHSGTSYEQYF	TGTGCCAGCAGCCCTCATAGCGGGACCTCCTACGAGCAGTACTTC	once	TRBV12-3/TRBV12-4	TRBD2	TRBJ2-7